Below, 17 T cell receptor beta chains from the same sample are listed, as sequenced in a study of OX40 agonist ivuxolimab in advanced cancers. Sequenced by immunoSEQ multiplex PCR; TCRdb stores in-frame clones only, minus some. The sample gives about 27,000 clones, around 80% of which show up once; approximately 30% is in the top ten. This specimen consisted of CD4+ or CD8+ T cells sorted from blood, obtained in a trial of the OX40 agonist ivuxolimab. Receptors were obtained from an adult with an advanced solid tumor such as melanoma, head and neck, liver or kidney cancer.

The V call is TRBV11-2, the J call TRBJ2-1, with no clear D. Trimming cost V 3 bases and J 5 bases, with 5 bases left between them. The CDR3 runs 12 residues. CDR1 and CDR2 from the germline V gene are SGHAT and FQNNGV. CDR3 protein: CASSFLDNEQFF. The CDR3 DNA reads as TGTGCCAGCAGCTTTTTGGACAATGAGCAGTTCTTC. Variable domain in full (rest from reference TRBV11-2 and TRBJ2-1): EAGVAQSPRYKIIEKRQSVAFWCNPISGHATLYWYQQILGQGPKLLIQFQNNGVVDDSQLPKDRFSAERLKGVDSTLKIQPAKLEDSAVYLCASSFLDNEQFFGPGTRLTVL.

This chain uses TRBV30 with TRBJ1-1, with D uncertain. The CDR3 is made up of 13 amino acids. Deletions cut 3 bases from V and 3 bases from J, with 11 bases between. Per the germline V gene, CDR1 is GTSNPN and CDR2 is SVGIG (reference sequence). CDR3 region: CAWSRTEYTEAFF. For the CDR3, the DNA is TGTGCCTGGAGCCGGACGGAATACACTGAAGCTTTCTTT. Supplemented by reference TRBV30 and TRBJ1-1, the full variable domain reads SQTIHQWPATLVQPVGSPLSLECTVEGTSNPNLYWYRQAAGRGLQLLFYSVGIGQISSEVPQNLSASRPQDRQFILSSKKLLLSDSGFYLCAWSRTEYTEAFFGQGTRLTVV.

The chain is built from TRBV5-5 and TRBJ2-1; 7 positions match TRBD1. CDR1 and CDR2 (germline): SGHKS, YYEKEE (reference sequence). The CDR3 contains 14 residues. After removal of 4 bases from V and 8 bases from J, the junction contained 9 bases not matched to a gene. For the CDR3, the DNA is TGTGCCAGCAGCCCGGAACAGGGGAACGATGAGCAGTTCTTC. Residues: CASSPEQGNDEQFF.

Worth noting for this clone: A much larger clone differs from this one at a single base, so this may be a read error. Other DNA sequences of this sample code for an identical CDR3. This sequence joins TRBV15 and TRBJ2-5; TRBD2 matches 7 bases. There are 13 residues in the CDR3. Germline V CDR1 and CDR2: LNHNV, YYDKDF (reference sequence). J lost 4 bases, V lost 3 bases, and 2 bases had no gene match. CDR3: CATSSIAGETQYF. DNA of the CDR3: TGTGCCACCAGCAGCATAGCGGGAGAGACCCAGTACTTC.

This clone qualifies as medium-sized (0.01 to 0.1%). CDR3 amino acids: CASISSRASNQPQHF. In DNA, the CDR3 is TGTGCCAGCATCTCGTCGAGAGCTAGCAATCAGCCCCAGCATTTT. The rearrangement joins TRBV2 to TRBJ1-5; D ambiguous. This CDR3 contains 15 residues. The germline V gene has CDR1 SNHLY and CDR2 FYNNEI. The V and J ends lost 7 bases and 0 bases respectively, with 13 bases between them.

This chain uses TRBV7-9 with TRBJ1-2; 7 nucleotides agree with TRBD1. CDR3 length equals 13 residues. Germline V gene data show CDR1 as SEHNR and CDR2 as FQNEAQ (reference sequence). The V segment lost 5 bases and the J segment 11 bases; nucleotides outside the gene matches: 11. The chain's CDR3 is CASSAGDSEAYTF. Written as DNA, the CDR3 is TGTGCCAGCAGCGCGGGGGACAGCGAGGCGTACACCTTC.

The V call is TRBV7-9, the J call TRBJ1-1; D gene uncertain. Germline CDR1 is SEHNR and CDR2 is FQNEAQ (reference sequence). V shed 5 bases and J shed 1 base, with 5 bases lying between them. CDR3 length: 12 residues. The CDR3 DNA reads as TGTGCCAGCAGCCATAAGAACACTGAAGCTTTCTTT. As protein: CASSHKNTEAFF.

The J gene is TRBJ2-3, the V gene TRBV5-6; 7 bases map to TRBD2. The CDR3 length is 14 residues. The germline V gene encodes CDR1 SGHDT and CDR2 YYEEEE. V lost 6 bases to trimming and J lost 2 bases; unmatched junction nucleotides: 6. The CDR3 nucleotides are TGTGCCAGCATCAGGCGGGACTACACAGATACGCAGTATTTT. Encoded protein: CASIRRDYTDTQYF.

The chain links TRBV28 to TRBJ1-5, with 8 bases matching TRBD1. Per germline, CDR1 MDHEN and CDR2 SYDVKM. With 0 bases clipped from V and 3 bases from J, the junction kept 4 bases outside the gene matches. The CDR3 consists of 16 residues. CDR3 sequence: CASSLWDREYNQPQHF. DNA of the CDR3: TGTGCCAGCAGTTTATGGGACAGGGAATACAATCAGCCCCAGCATTTT.

This clone was observed a few times. J is TRBJ1-5 and V is TRBV11-2, with 8 nucleotides matching TRBD1. The CDR3 runs 15 residues. Germline V lookup: CDR1 SGHAT, CDR2 FQNNGV. Trimming cost V 2 bases and J 2 bases; bases outside gene matches: 2. The CDR3 loop reads CASSLWGQGNQPQHF. In DNA, the CDR3 is TGTGCCAGCAGCTTATGGGGACAGGGCAATCAGCCCCAGCATTTT.

The chain uses TRBV9 and TRBJ2-7; the match to TRBD1 covers 8 bases. The CDR3 contains 15 residues. Germline assignment: CDR1 SGDLS and CDR2 YYNGEE. V dropped 3 bases and J dropped 0; count of bases not matched to a gene: 5. This chain's CDR3 is CASSDRDRSSYEQYF. For the CDR3, the DNA is TGTGCCAGCAGCGACCGGGACAGGAGCTCCTACGAGCAGTACTTC.

The genes are TRBV2 and TRBJ2-7; D remains ambiguous. V was pared by 1 base and J by 5 bases, with 6 bases between. Looked up from germline, CDR1 is SNHLY and CDR2 is FYNNEI. The CDR3 covers 12 residues. In DNA, the CDR3 is TGTGCCAGCAGTGAAGTAGATGACGAGCAGTACTTC. Translation gives CASSEVDDEQYF.

This chain uses TRBV30 with TRBJ2-7, with D perhaps matching TRBD2 (5 bases). The V end was cut by 0 bases, the J end by 1 base, with 10 bases between. CDR1 and CDR2 (germline): GTSNPN, SVGIG (reference sequence). This CDR3 contains 14 residues. Here the CDR3 reads CAWSVLSGSYEQYF. CDR3 DNA: TGTGCCTGGAGTGTACTTTCGGGGTCCTACGAGCAGTACTTC.

This clone was observed a single time. V and J are TRBV5-8 and TRBJ2-5, with 10 bases matching TRBD2. The germline V gene has CDR1 SGHTS and CDR2 YDEGEE. The length of the CDR3 is 15 residues. V lost 2 bases and J lost 3; bases outside the gene matches: 4. The CDR3 is CASSFPTSGEETQYF. The DNA of the CDR3 is TGTGCCAGCAGCTTCCCTACTAGCGGGGAAGAGACCCAGTACTTC.

This chain connects TRBV6-6 to TRBJ1-2, with a weak D call TRBD1 (5 bases). The CDR3 sequence is 14 residues long. Trimming shortened V by 5 bases and J by 4 bases, and 14 bases separated the two germline ends. Germline CDR1 reads MNHNY; CDR2 reads SVGAGI (reference sequence). CDR3 region: CASSPLLDTYGYTF. The DNA of the CDR3 is TGTGCCAGCAGTCCCTTGTTGGACACCTATGGCTACACCTTC.

The V call is TRBV4-1, the J call TRBJ2-5, with D unresolved. CDR1 and CDR2 from the germline V gene are MGHRA and YSYEKL. Trimming left V 2 bases short and J 0 bases short, with 7 bases between. There are 14 residues in the CDR3. The CDR3 DNA follows: TGCGCCAGCAGCCAATGGCGAAACCAAGAGACCCAGTACTTC. It translates to CASSQWRNQETQYF.

The chain employs TRBV11-3 and TRBJ2-7, with TRBD1 identical over 7 bases. Unmatched junction bases numbered 13, after V lost 5 bases and J lost 3 bases. The V gene's germline CDR1 is SGHNT and CDR2 YENEEA. This CDR3 is 16 amino acids long. DNA for the CDR3: TGTGCCAGCAGCCCTAGCACCGGGACAGTGAACTACGAGCAGTACTTC. Its translation: CASSPSTGTVNYEQYF.